This TCR beta chain derives from a study of human T cells and chemical hapten exposure. Whole-study context: TCR yields differed between samples (mainly from small differences in pooled library volume). Whole-study findings and limits: High-frequency TCRs, those above 1 in 1000, stayed the same after DPC sensitization.

This clonotype was seen a few times. Its specificity is unknown. Individual cDNA molecules each carried unique molecular identifiers attached by the library. Original processing methods: Per-sample TCR counts ranged from roughly 23,224 to 750,000, median 95,638. TCRdb re-called the 5' RACE reads through MiXCR, storing one row per CDR3 protein. None of the V and J calls come from the authors' own analysis; TCRdb made them. Found here are about 81,000 distinct CDR3 sequences, 15% of them singletons; the top ten hold nearly 7%. The V and J ends lost 0 bases and 8 bases respectively, with 13 bases between them. Germline loops: CDR1 MNHEY, CDR2 SVGAGI. The CDR3 covers 14 residues. Whole blood, unfractionated, served as the material for total RNA extraction.

J is TRBJ1-2 and V is TRBV6-5; a weak D match, TRBD1 (5 bases). The receptor was isolated from a female donor in good health. CDR3 residues: CASSYSGREEGYTF. The CDR3, as DNA: TGTGCCAGCAGTTACTCCGGCAGGGAAGAGGGCTACACCTTC.